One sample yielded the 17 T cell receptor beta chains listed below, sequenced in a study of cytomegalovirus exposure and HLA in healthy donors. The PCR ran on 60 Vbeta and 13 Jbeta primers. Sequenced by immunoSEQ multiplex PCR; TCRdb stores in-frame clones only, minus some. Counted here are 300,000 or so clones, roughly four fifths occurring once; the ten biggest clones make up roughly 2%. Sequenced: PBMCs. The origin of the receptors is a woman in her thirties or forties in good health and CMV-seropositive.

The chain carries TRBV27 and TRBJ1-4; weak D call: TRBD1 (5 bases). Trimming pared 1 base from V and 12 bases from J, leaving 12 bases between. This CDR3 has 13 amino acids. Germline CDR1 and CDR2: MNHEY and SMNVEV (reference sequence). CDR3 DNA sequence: TGTGCCAGCAGTTTATTCCGGGGGGGGGAACTGTTTTTT. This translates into CASSLFRGGELFF.

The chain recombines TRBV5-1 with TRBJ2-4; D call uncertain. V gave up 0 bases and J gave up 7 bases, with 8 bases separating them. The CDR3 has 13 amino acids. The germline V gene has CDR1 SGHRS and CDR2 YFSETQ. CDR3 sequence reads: CASSLDQWNIQYF. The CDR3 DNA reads TGCGCCAGCAGCTTGGACCAGTGGAACATTCAGTACTTC.

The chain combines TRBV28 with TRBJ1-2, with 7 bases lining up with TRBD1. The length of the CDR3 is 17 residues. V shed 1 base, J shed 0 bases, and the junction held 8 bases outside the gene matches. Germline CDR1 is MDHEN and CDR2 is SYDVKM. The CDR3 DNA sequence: TGTGCCAGCAGTTTATTGAGGGGGCCGGTTGCTAACTATGGCTACACCTTC. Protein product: CASSLLRGPVANYGYTF.

This chain's CDR3 is CASSLFEREVEQFF. The CDR3 coding sequence is TGTGCCAGCAGCTTATTCGAGCGGGAGGTTGAGCAGTTCTTC. The chain couples TRBV7-8 to TRBJ2-1; 9 positions agree with TRBD2. Trimming cost V 2 bases and J 9 bases; bases outside gene matches: 5. This CDR3 comprises 14 residues. Germline V lookup: CDR1 SGHVS, CDR2 FQNEAQ. The full variable domain, in which reference TRBV7-8 and TRBJ2-1 provide the parts outside the CDR3, is GAGVSQSPRYKVAKRGQDVALRCDPISGHVSLFWYQQALGQGPEFLTYFQNEAQLDKSGLPSDRFFAERPEGSVSTLKIQRTQQEDSAVYLCASSLFEREVEQFFGPGTRLTVL.

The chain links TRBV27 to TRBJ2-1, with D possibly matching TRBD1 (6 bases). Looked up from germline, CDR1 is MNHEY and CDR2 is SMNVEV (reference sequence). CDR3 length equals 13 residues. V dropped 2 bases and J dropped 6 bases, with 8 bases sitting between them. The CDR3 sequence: CASSLDRTNEQFF. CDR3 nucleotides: TGTGCCAGCAGTTTAGACAGGACCAATGAGCAGTTCTTC.

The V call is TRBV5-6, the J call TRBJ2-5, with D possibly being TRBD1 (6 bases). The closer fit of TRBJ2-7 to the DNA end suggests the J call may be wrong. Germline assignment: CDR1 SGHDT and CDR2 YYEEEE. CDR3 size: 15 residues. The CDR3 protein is CASSFRPGVPYEQYF. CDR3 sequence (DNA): TGTGCCAGCAGCTTCAGGCCAGGGGTCCCCTACGAGCAGTACTTC.

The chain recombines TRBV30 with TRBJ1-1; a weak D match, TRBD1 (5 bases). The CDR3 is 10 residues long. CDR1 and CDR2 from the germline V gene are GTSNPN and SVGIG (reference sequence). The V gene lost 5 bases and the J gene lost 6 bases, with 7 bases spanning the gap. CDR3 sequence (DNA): TGTGCCTGGCGGGGGGCTGAAGCTTTCTTT. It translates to CAWRGAEAFF.

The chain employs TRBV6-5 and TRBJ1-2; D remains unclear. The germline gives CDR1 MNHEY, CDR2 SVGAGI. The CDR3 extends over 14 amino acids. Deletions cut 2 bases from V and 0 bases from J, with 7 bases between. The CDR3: CASSYHSTNYGYTF. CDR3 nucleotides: TGTGCCAGCAGTTACCACAGCACTAACTATGGCTACACCTTC.

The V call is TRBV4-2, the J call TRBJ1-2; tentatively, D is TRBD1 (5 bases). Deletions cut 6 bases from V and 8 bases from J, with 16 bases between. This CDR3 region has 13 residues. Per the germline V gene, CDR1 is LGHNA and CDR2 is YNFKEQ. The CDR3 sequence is CASRGGPEEGYTF. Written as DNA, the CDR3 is TGTGCCAGCAGGGGGGGTCCCGAGGAAGGCTACACCTTC.

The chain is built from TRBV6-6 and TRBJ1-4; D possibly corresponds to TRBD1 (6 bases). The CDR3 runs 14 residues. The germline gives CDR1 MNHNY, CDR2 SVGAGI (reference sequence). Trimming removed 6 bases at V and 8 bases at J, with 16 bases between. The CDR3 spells CASSPLLRGEKLFF. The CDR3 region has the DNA TGTGCCAGCAGCCCCTTACTGAGGGGGGAAAAACTGTTTTTT.

DNA for the CDR3: TGTGCCAGCAGCCAAAGTGGACAGGGATTAAGCACAGATACGCAGTATTTT. Its translation is CASSQSGQGLSTDTQYF. J is TRBJ2-3 and V is TRBV4-2, with 8 bases lining up with TRBD1. CDR3 length: 17 residues. Germline V CDR1 and CDR2: LGHNA, YNFKEQ. The junction had 7 bases not matched to a gene; V was cut back by 2 bases and J by 0 bases.

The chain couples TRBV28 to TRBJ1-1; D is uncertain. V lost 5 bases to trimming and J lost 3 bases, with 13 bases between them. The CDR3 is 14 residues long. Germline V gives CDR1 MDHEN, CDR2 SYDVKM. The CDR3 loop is CASSPGSRDTEAFF. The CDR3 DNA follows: TGTGCCAGCAGTCCCGGGTCGCGGGACACTGAAGCTTTCTTT.

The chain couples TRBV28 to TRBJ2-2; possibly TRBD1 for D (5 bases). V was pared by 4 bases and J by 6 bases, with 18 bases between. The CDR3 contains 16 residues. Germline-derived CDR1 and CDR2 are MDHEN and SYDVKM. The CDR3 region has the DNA TGTGCCAGCAGTTCACCAGGGTCTAGATACTCCGGGGAGCTGTTTTTT. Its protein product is CASSSPGSRYSGELFF. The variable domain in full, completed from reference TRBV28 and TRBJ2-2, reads DVKVTQSSRYLVKRTGEKVFLECVQDMDHENMFWYRQDPGLGLRLIYFSYDVKMKEKGDIPEGYSVSREKKERFSLILESASTNQTSMYLCASSSPGSRYSGELFFGEGSRLTVL.

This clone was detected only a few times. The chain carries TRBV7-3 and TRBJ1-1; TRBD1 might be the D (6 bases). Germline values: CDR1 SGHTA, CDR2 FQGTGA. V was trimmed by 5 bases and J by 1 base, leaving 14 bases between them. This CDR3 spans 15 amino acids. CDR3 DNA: TGTGCCAGCAGCGTTTCAGGGGATCCGAACACTGAAGCTTTCTTT. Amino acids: CASSVSGDPNTEAFF.

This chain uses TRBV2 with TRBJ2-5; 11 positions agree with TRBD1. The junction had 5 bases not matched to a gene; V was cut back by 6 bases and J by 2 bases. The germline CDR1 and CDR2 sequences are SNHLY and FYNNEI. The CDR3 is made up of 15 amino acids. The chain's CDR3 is CASRPGTGGQETQYF. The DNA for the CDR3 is TGTGCCAGCAGGCCTGGGACAGGGGGTCAAGAGACCCAGTACTTC.

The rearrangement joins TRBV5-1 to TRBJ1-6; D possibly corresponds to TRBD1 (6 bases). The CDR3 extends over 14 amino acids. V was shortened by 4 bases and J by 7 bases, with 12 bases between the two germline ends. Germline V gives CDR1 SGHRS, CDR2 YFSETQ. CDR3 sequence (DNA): TGCGCCAGCAGCCCCGAAACAGGGAATTCACCCCTCCACTTT. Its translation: CASSPETGNSPLHF.

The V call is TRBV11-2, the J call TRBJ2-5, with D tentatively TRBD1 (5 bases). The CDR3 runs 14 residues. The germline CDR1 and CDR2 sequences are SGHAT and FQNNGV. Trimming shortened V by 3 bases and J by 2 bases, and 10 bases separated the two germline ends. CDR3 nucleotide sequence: TGTGCCAGCAGCTTCGGTAACAGGCAAGAGACCCAGTACTTC. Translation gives CASSFGNRQETQYF. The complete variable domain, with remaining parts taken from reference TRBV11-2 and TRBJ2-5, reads EAGVAQSPRYKIIEKRQSVAFWCNPISGHATLYWYQQILGQGPKLLIQFQNNGVVDDSQLPKDRFSAERLKGVDSTLKIQPAKLEDSAVYLCASSFGNRQETQYFGPGTRLLVL.